This is a list of T cell receptor beta chains from one sample in a study of blood T cell repertoires in COVID-19. Only in-frame clones appear in the TCRdb table, and some are missing; sequencing was by immunoSEQ multiplex PCR. The sample lists over 200,000 clones; more than 70% were seen once. Material for sequencing was peripheral blood. These receptors were collected from a woman aged 45-60 years with acute or convalescent COVID-19. CDR3s leave out the opening cysteine and the closing phenylalanine or tryptophan. The order of the fields is clone size, V gene, D gene, CDR3 protein. The D gene is left open where the match is weak. For some rows the clone size is stated as once, few or many, or as a class when expanded; others skip it.

. TRBV9 . ASSAFVLT
. TRBV4-1 . ASSQEEAASYEQY
. TRBV24-1 . ATSGNNRQQETQY
once TRBV24-1 TRBD2 ATSDAGTSGSLETQY
. TRBV18 . ASRLAGGPGNTIY
. TRBV2 TRBD1 ASSRDRGRETQY
. TRBV28 TRBD1 ASFNHRGRGGYT
. TRBV19 TRBD1 ASTLNGRGTEAF
. TRBV3-1/TRBV3-2 . ASSQGGGGNQPQH
. TRBV10-3 TRBD1 AISTPGQIYNEQF
. TRBV5-1 . ASSSVSDSYNEQF
. TRBV5-1 . ASSLDGGRQGPQH
. TRBV3-1/TRBV3-2 TRBD2 ASSQGLAGEYNEQF
. TRBV6-5 . ASSSGAREQY
few TRBV30 TRBD1 AWSPWTGEGEQF
. TRBV2 TRBD2 ASSASGRAPETQY
. TRBV29-1 . SVDYLSPETQY
. TRBV27 . ASSLSRGVGYEQY
. TRBV11-1 TRBD1 ASSSDRANTGELF
. TRBV4-2 . ASSPGSATYNEQF
. TRBV14 . ASSQDAGPGQPQH
. TRBV28 . ASSSPGDNTEAF
. TRBV6-1 TRBD2 ASSEEGTSPEQY
. TRBV15 . ATSSRAVSSYNEQF
. TRBV21-1 . ASSKAPGSAGGDEQF
. TRBV2 . ASLEARDEQF